The clone carrying this TCR beta chain was detected only once. V shed 6 bases, J shed 9 bases, and the junction held 13 bases outside the gene matches. Germline V CDR1 and CDR2: SGHVS, FQNEAQ. There are 15 residues in the CDR3. The method was immunoSEQ multiplex PCR; TCRdb's version includes in-frame clones alone and lacks a portion of them. The sample contains around 300,000 clones, approximately 83% of which appear only once. These data come from a study of blood T cell repertoires in COVID-19. The TCR comes from a human donor in a cohort sampled during active COVID-19. This chain uses TRBV7-8 with TRBJ2-1; 8 nucleotides agree with TRBD2. Input material: peripheral blood. DNA of the CDR3: TGTGCCAGCAGACACGGGACTAGGGGTATTGGTGAGCAGTTCTTC. It specifies CASRHGTRGIGEQFF.